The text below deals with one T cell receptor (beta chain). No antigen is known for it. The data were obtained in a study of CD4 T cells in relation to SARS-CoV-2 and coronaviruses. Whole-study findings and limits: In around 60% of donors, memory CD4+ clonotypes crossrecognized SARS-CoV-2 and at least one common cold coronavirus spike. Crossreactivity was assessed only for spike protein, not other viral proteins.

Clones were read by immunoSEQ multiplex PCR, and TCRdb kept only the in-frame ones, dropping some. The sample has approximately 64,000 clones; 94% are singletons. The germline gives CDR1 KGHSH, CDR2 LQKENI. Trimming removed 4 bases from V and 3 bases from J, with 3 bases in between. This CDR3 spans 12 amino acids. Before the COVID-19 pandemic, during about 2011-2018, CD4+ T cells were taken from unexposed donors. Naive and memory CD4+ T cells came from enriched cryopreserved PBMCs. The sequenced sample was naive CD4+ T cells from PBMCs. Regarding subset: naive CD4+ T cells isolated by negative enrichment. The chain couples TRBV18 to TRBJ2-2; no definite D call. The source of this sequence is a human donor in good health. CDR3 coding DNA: TGTGCCAGCTCACGAGACACCGGGGAGCTGTTTTTT. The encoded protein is CASSRDTGELFF.